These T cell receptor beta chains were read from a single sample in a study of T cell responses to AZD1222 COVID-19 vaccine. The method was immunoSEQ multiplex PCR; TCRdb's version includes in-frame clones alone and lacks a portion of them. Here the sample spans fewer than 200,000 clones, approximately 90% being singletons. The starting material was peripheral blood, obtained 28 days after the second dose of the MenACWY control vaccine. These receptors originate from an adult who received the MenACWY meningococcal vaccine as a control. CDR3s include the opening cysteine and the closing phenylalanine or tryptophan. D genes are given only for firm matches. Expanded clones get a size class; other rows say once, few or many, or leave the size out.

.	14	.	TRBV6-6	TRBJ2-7	CASSSPQGVYEQYF	TGTGCCAGCAGTTCCCCCCAGGGTGTGTACGAGCAGTACTTC
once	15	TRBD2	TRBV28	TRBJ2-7	CASSPNSGATYEQYF	TGTGCCAGCAGCCCGAACAGCGGGGCTACCTACGAGCAGTACTTC
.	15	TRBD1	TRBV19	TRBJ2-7	CASSAGTGPAYEQYF	TGTGCCAGTAGTGCCGGGACAGGACCTGCCTACGAGCAGTACTTC
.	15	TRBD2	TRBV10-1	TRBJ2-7	CASSAGTSGSYEQYF	TGCGCCAGCAGCGCTGGGACTAGCGGTAGCTACGAGCAGTACTTC
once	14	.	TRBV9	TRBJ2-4	CASSVEQGGGIQYF	TGTGCCAGCAGCGTAGAACAGGGAGGTGGCATTCAGTACTTC
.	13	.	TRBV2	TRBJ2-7	CASSGGEYHEQYF	TGTGCCAGCAGTGGGGGGGAGTACCACGAGCAGTACTTC
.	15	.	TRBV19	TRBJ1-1	CASSPDSRENTEAFF	TGTGCCAGTAGTCCCGATTCCCGGGAGAACACTGAAGCTTTCTTT
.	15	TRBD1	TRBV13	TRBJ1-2	CASSLKQGAVRGYTF	TGTGCCAGCAGCCTCAAACAGGGGGCTGTACGTGGCTACACCTTC
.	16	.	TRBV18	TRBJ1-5	CASSPGGRDWSQPQHF	TGTGCCAGCTCACCAGGGGGAAGGGATTGGAGTCAGCCCCAGCATTTT
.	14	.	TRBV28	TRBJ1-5	CASRAGGGNQPQHF	TGTGCCAGCAGGGCCGGGGGGGGCAATCAGCCCCAGCATTTT
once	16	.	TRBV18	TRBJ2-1	CASSPGGSRAYNEQFF	TGTGCCAGCTCCCCCGGCGGAAGTAGGGCCTACAATGAGCAGTTCTTC
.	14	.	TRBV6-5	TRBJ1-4	CASSHRDMREKLFF	TGTGCCAGCAGCCACCGGGACATGCGCGAAAAACTGTTTTTT
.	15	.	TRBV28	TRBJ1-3	CASSLWVDSGNTIYF	TGTGCCAGCAGTTTATGGGTCGACTCTGGAAACACCATATATTTT
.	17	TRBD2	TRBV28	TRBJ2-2	CASSLLAGERNTGELFF	TGTGCCAGCAGTTTGTTAGCGGGAGAACGTAACACCGGGGAGCTGTTTTTT
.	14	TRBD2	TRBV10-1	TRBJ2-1	CASSPGLVGGEQFF	TGCGCCAGCAGTCCCGGACTAGTGGGCGGTGAGCAGTTCTTC
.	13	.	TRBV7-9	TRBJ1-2	CASSLLNTYGYTF	TGTGCCAGCAGCTTACTGAACACTTATGGCTACACCTTC
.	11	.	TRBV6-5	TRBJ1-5	CASSKDQPQHF	TGTGCCAGCAGTAAGGATCAGCCCCAGCATTTT
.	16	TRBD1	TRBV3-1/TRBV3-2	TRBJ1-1	CASSFHPTGRGTEAFF	TGTGCCAGCAGCTTCCATCCGACAGGGAGAGGCACTGAAGCTTTCTTT
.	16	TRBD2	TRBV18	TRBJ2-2	CASKPGLAENTGELFF	TGTGCCAGCAAACCGGGACTAGCGGAGAACACCGGGGAGCTGTTTTTT
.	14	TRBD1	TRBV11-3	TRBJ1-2	CASSFGRGRLGYTF	TGTGCCAGCAGCTTCGGCAGGGGGCGCCTCGGCTACACCTTC
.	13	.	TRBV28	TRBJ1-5	CASSLSVNQPQHF	TGTGCCAGCAGTTTGTCAGTCAATCAGCCCCAGCATTTT
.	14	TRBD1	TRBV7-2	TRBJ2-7	CASSTIGGAYEQYF	TGTGCCAGCAGTACTATAGGGGGCGCCTACGAGCAGTACTTC
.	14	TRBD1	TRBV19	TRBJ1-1	CASSIDGTGLEAFF	TGTGCCAGTAGTATAGACGGGACAGGCCTTGAAGCTTTCTTT
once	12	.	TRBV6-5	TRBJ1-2	CASSYPNGGYTF	TGTGCCAGCAGTTACCCTAATGGAGGCTACACCTTC
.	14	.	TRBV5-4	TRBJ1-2	CASSKPEPVVGYTF	TGTGCCAGCAGCAAGCCGGAGCCGGTGGTTGGCTACACCTTC
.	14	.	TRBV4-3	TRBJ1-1	CASSHNQGLTEAFF	TGCGCCAGCAGCCACAATCAGGGTCTAACTGAAGCTTTCTTT
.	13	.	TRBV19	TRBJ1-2	CASSEGLDYGYTF	TGTGCCAGTAGTGAGGGCTTGGACTATGGCTACACCTTC
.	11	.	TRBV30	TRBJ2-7	CAWSRGYEQYF	TGTGCCTGGAGTCGGGGGTATGAGCAGTACTTC
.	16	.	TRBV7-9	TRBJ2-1	CASSPGGRAPYNEQFF	TGTGCCAGCAGCCCAGGAGGGCGGGCGCCCTACAATGAGCAGTTCTTC
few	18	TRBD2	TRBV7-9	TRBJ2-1	CASSPNQIAGERHNEQFF	TGTGCCAGCAGCCCAAACCAAATAGCGGGAGAACGGCACAATGAGCAGTTCTTC
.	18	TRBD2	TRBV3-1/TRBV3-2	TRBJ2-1	CASSQPKLTSGSYNEQFF	TGTGCCAGCAGCCAACCGAAACTGACTAGCGGGAGTTACAATGAGCAGTTCTTC
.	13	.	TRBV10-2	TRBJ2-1	CASTRFQGNEQFF	TGCGCCAGCACCAGATTTCAGGGCAATGAGCAGTTCTTC
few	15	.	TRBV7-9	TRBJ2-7	CASSLALTSKSEQYF	TGTGCCAGCAGCTTAGCGCTAACGTCCAAATCCGAGCAGTACTTC
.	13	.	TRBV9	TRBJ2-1	CASSVGSYNEQFF	TGTGCCAGCAGCGTAGGCAGTTACAATGAGCAGTTCTTC
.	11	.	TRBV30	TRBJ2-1	CAWGGVNEQFF	TGTGCCTGGGGAGGGGTCAATGAGCAGTTCTTC
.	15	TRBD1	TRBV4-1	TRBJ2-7	CASSQASGQGYEQYF	TGCGCCAGCAGCCAAGCCTCCGGACAGGGGTACGAGCAGTACTTC
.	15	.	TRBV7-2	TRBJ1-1	CASSLGGAQNTEAFF	TGTGCCAGCAGCTTAGGAGGGGCGCAGAACACTGAAGCTTTCTTT
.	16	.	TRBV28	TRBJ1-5	CASSPMGGGNNQPQHF	TGTGCCAGCAGTCCCATGGGAGGGGGGAACAATCAGCCCCAGCATTTT
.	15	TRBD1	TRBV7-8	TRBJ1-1	CASSTGQGARTEAFF	TGTGCCAGCAGCACAGGACAGGGGGCGCGAACTGAAGCTTTCTTT
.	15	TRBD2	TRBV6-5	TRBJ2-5	CASERTSGRYETQYF	TGTGCCAGCGAGCGAACTAGCGGGAGGTATGAGACCCAGTACTTC
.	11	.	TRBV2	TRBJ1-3	CASKGGDTIYF	TGTGCCAGCAAAGGGGGGGACACCATATATTTT
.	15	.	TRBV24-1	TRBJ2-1	CATSGEETAYNEQFF	TGTGCCACCAGTGGCGAAGAGACGGCCTACAATGAGCAGTTCTTC
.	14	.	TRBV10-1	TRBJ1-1	CASSPVQSITEAFF	TGCGCCAGCAGTCCAGTTCAGTCTATCACTGAAGCTTTCTTT
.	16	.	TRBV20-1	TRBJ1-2	CSASTKAPPREYGYTF	TGCAGTGCTAGTACTAAGGCCCCCCCTAGGGAGTATGGCTACACCTTC
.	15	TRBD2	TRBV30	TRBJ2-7	CAWGASGIKSYEQYF	TGTGCCTGGGGGGCTAGCGGGATTAAGTCCTACGAGCAGTACTTC
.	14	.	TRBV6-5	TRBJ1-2	CASRALGNHYGYTF	TGTGCCAGCAGGGCCCTAGGGAACCACTATGGCTACACCTTC
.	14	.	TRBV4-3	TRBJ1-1	CASSQGQLNTEAFF	TGCGCCAGCAGCCAAGGGCAGCTGAACACTGAAGCTTTCTTT
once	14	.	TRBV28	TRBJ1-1	CASSFARANTEAFF	TGTGCCAGCAGTTTTGCCAGGGCGAACACTGAAGCTTTCTTT
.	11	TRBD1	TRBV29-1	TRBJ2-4	CSGRDRNIQYF	TGCAGCGGAAGGGACAGGAACATTCAGTACTTC
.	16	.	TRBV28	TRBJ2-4	CASSLLGEYTKNIQYF	TGTGCCAGCAGTTTATTGGGGGAGTATACCAAAAACATTCAGTACTTC
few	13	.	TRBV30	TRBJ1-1	CAWTVQMNTEAFF	TGTGCCTGGACTGTTCAGATGAACACTGAAGCTTTCTTT
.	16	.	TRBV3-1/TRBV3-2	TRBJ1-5	CASSQVGGQGNQPQHF	TGTGCCAGCAGCCAAGTCGGGGGGCAAGGCAATCAGCCCCAGCATTTT
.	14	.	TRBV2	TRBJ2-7	CASSPHTVVNEQYF	TGTGCCAGCAGTCCCCACACGGTGGTGAACGAGCAGTACTTC
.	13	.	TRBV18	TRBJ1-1	CASSPEGQVEAFF	TGTGCCAGCTCACCAGAGGGCCAGGTAGAAGCTTTCTTT
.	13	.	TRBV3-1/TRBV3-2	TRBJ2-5	CASSPGFQETQYF	TGTGCCAGCAGCCCTGGCTTCCAAGAGACCCAGTACTTC